Listed here is a single TCR beta chain. The data are from a study of control samples from healthy donors and cancer patients. The protocol was immunoSEQ multiplex PCR, while the TCRdb copy is restricted to in-frame clones and leaves out a portion. The top ten hold under 2.5% of the sample, which has roughly 120,000 clones, 85% to 90% seen once. This CDR3 contains 16 residues. The germline CDR1 and CDR2 sequences are SGHRS and YFSETQ. Trimming took 0 bases from V and 11 from J, leaving 23 bases between them. Specimen: blood. The source is a woman aged 70-85 years in good health. V gene TRBV5-1 combines with J gene TRBJ1-1, with D perhaps matching TRBD1 (5 bases). The CDR3: CASSLASFRQTSGAFF. CDR3 nucleotide sequence: TGCGCCAGCAGCTTGGCCAGTTTCAGACAGACTTCTGGGGCTTTCTTT.